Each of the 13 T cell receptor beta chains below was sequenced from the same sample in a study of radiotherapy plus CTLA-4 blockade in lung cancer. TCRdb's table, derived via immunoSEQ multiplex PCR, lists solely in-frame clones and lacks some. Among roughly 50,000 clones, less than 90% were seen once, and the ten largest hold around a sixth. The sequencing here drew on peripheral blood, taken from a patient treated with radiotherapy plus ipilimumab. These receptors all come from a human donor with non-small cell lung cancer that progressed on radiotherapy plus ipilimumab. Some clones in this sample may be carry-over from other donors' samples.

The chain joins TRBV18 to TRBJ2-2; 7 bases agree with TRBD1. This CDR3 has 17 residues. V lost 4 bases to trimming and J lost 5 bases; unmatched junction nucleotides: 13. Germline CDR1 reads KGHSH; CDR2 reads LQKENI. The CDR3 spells CASSRSLGQGETGELFF. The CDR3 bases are TGTGCCAGCTCACGATCTTTGGGCCAGGGGGAGACCGGGGAGCTGTTTTTT.

The CDR3 loop reads CASSLLAGREQFF. DNA for the CDR3: TGCGCCAGCAGCTTGCTAGCGGGAAGGGAGCAGTTCTTC. The chain employs TRBV5-1 and TRBJ2-7, with 9 bases fitting TRBD2. The J call may be mistaken, given a closer DNA end match to TRBJ2-1. Germline V gene sequence: CDR1 SGHRS, CDR2 YFSETQ. This CDR3 has 13 amino acids.

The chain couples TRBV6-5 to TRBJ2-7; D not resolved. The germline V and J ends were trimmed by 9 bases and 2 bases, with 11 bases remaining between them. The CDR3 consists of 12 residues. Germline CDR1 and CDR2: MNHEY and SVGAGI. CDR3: CASGGAPYEQYF. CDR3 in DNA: TGTGCCAGTGGTGGAGCCCCCTACGAGCAGTACTTC.

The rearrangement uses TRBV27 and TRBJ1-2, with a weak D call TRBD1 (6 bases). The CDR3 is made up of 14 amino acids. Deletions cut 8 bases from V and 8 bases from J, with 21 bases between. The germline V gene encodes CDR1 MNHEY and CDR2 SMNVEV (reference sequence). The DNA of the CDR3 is TGTGCCAGCTCACCTGGATTGGGGGCTTTGGGCTACACCTTC. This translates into CASSPGLGALGYTF.

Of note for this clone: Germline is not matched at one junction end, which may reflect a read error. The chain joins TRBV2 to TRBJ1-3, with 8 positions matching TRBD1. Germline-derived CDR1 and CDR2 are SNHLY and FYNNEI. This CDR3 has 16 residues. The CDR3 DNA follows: TGTGCCAGCAGCGAAGCGGACAGGGTCTCTGGAAACACCATATATTTT. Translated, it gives CASSEADRVSGNTIYF.

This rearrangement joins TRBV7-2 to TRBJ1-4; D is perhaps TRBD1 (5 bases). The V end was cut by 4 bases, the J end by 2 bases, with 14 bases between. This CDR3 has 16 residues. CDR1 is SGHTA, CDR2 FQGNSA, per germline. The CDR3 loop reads CASSSAPWGTNEKLFF. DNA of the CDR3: TGTGCCAGCAGCTCGGCCCCATGGGGCACTAATGAAAAACTGTTTTTT. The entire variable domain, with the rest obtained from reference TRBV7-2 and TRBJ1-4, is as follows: GAGVSQSPSNKVTEKGKDVELRCDPISGHTALYWYRQSLGQGLEFLIYFQGNSAPDKSGLPSDRFSAERTGGSVSTLTIQRTQQEDSAVYLCASSSAPWGTNEKLFFGSGTQLSVL.

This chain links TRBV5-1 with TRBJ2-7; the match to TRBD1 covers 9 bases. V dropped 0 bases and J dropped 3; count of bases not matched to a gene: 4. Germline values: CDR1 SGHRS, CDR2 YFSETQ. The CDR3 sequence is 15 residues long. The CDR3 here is CASSLAEDRGYEQYF. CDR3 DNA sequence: TGCGCCAGCAGCTTGGCCGAGGACAGGGGCTACGAGCAGTACTTC.

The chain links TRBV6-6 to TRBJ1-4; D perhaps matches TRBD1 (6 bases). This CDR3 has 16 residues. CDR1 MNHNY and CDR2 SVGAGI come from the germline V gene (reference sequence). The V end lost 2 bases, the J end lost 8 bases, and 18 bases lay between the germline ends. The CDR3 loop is CASSYVSGGDREKLFF. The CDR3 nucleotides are TGTGCCAGCAGTTACGTGTCGGGGGGCGATCGGGAAAAACTGTTTTTT.

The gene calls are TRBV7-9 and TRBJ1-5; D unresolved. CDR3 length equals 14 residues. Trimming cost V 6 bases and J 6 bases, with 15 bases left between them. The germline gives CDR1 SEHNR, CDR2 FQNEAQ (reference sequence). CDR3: CASSLHEEGQPQHF. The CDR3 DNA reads TGTGCCAGCAGTCTCCACGAAGAGGGTCAGCCCCAGCATTTT.

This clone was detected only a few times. The CDR3 sequence is CAWSGTVNTEAFF. The CDR3 DNA follows: TGTGCCTGGAGTGGGACAGTGAACACTGAAGCTTTCTTT. The chain links TRBV30 to TRBJ1-1, with a tentative D call TRBD1 (6 bases). This CDR3 comprises 13 residues. The V end was cut by 1 base, the J end by 0 bases, with 6 bases between. Looked up from germline, CDR1 is GTSNPN and CDR2 is SVGIG (reference sequence).

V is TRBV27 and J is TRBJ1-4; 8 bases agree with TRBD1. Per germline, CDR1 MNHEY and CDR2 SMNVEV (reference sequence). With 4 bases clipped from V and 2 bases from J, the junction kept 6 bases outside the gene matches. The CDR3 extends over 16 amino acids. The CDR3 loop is CASSSYRGETNEKLFF. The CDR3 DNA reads TGTGCCAGCAGTTCCTACAGGGGGGAGACTAATGAAAAACTGTTTTTT.

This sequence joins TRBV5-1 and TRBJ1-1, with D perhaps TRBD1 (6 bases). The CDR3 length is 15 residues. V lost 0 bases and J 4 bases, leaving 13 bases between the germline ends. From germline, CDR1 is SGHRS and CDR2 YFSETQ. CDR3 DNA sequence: TGCGCCAGCAGCTTGGTTGGGAAAGGGGGCACTGAAGCTTTCTTT. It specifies CASSLVGKGGTEAFF.

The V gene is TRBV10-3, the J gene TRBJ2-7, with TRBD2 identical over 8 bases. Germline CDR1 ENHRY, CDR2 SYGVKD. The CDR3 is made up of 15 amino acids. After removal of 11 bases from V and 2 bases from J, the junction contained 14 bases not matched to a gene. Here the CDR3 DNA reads TGTGCCGCCGAGACGGGGACTAGTGGAACCTACGAGCAGTACTTC. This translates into CAAETGTSGTYEQYF.